These 18 T cell receptor beta chains were sequenced from one sample in a study of blood T cell repertoires in COVID-19 (dated by TCRdb to 2020 to 2021). The method behind the library was the immunoSEQ multiplex PCR assay. What TCRdb holds here is the immuneACCESS table cut down to in-frame rearrangements. Part of the clones is not present; checked against another copy, under half of the missing clones reflect an unresolved V gene, and the others are unexplained. The table for this sample lists fewer than 150,000 clones; around nine tenths of them were counted only once. Roughly a tenth of the sample goes to the ten largest clones. The sample taken for sequencing was peripheral blood. These receptor sequences come from a man aged 50 or older with active or convalescent COVID-19.

The chain uses TRBV5-1 and TRBJ2-5; TRBD2 matches at 9 bases. The CDR3 runs to 16 residues. V was pared by 0 bases and J by 2 bases, with 5 bases of the junction left unmatched. CDR1 is SGHRS, CDR2 YFSETQ, per germline. The CDR3 reads CASSLGPSGDQETQYF. CDR3 sequence (DNA): TGCGCCAGCAGCTTGGGGCCTAGCGGGGATCAAGAGACCCAGTACTTC.

This sequence joins TRBV5-1 and TRBJ2-1, with TRBD2 as a possible D gene (7 bases). Germline values: CDR1 SGHRS, CDR2 YFSETQ. Trimming removed 1 base at V and 6 bases at J, with 14 bases between. The CDR3 runs to 15 residues. The CDR3 coding sequence is TGCGCCAGCAGCTTGACGGCGGGGGCTAGCAATGAGCAGTTCTTC. Amino acids: CASSLTAGASNEQFF.

The CDR3 reads CASSIRDRGTDTQYF. Here the CDR3 DNA reads TGTGCCAGTAGTATCAGGGACAGGGGAACAGATACGCAGTATTTT. V is TRBV19 and J is TRBJ2-3, with 10 nucleotides matching TRBD1. This CDR3 contains 15 residues. The V gene end was trimmed by 3 bases and the J gene end by 3 bases; junction bases not matched to a gene: 3. Germline V lookup: CDR1 LNHDA, CDR2 SQIVND (reference sequence).

The DNA for the CDR3 is TGTGCCAGTACCCCCGGACTTTCTGCTAACTATGGCTACACCTTC. As protein: CASTPGLSANYGYTF. The J gene is TRBJ1-2, the V gene TRBV19; D not resolved. Trimming left V 7 bases short and J 0 bases short, with 15 bases between. The V gene's germline CDR1 is LNHDA and CDR2 SQIVND (reference sequence). This CDR3 region has 15 residues.

This clone appeared once. This chain links TRBV5-1 with TRBJ1-4, with a possible D match to TRBD1 (5 bases). Trimming stripped 0 bases from V and 7 bases from J, with 19 bases between. This CDR3 comprises 17 residues. The germline gives CDR1 SGHRS, CDR2 YFSETQ. In DNA form, the CDR3 reads TGCGCCAGCAGCTTGGGGGGCTGGGGTGAACGCCTTGAAAAACTGTTTTTT. Residues: CASSLGGWGERLEKLFF.

The chain links TRBV7-9 to TRBJ2-5; D may be TRBD2 (6 bases). The germline gives CDR1 SEHNR, CDR2 FQNEAQ (reference sequence). The CDR3 is made up of 15 amino acids. V was pared by 1 base and J by 1 base, with 10 bases between. This CDR3 reads CASSLVSGSQETQYF. The DNA of the CDR3 is TGTGCCAGCAGCTTAGTATCCGGGAGCCAAGAGACCCAGTACTTC.

The CDR3 loop is CASSPHRWGSSTDTQYF. CDR3 in DNA: TGTGCCAGCAGTCCCCATCGGTGGGGCTCCAGCACAGATACGCAGTATTTT. The V call is TRBV28, the J call TRBJ2-3; weak D call: TRBD1 (5 bases). V lost 5 bases and J lost 0, with 18 bases in between. Germline lookup yields CDR1 MDHEN and CDR2 SYDVKM. The CDR3 covers 17 residues.

This clone is a singleton in its sample. V and J are TRBV2 and TRBJ2-7; D not resolved. CDR1 is SNHLY, CDR2 FYNNEI, per germline. The CDR3 sequence is 12 residues long. V was trimmed by 6 bases and J by 2 bases, leaving 8 bases between them. This chain's CDR3 is CASSERPYEQYF. The CDR3 DNA sequence: TGTGCCAGCAGCGAACGTCCCTACGAGCAGTACTTC.

This chain connects TRBV27 to TRBJ2-7, with TRBD1 as a possible D gene (5 bases). The CDR3 covers 15 residues. The germline V gene has CDR1 MNHEY and CDR2 SMNVEV (reference sequence). V lost 6 bases and J lost 3, with 18 bases in between. As DNA, the CDR3 is TGTGCCAGCAGGCCCCTAAGGGCAGGGTTCTACGAGCAGTACTTC. Translation: CASRPLRAGFYEQYF.

The rearrangement joins TRBV3-1 (or the pseudogene TRBV3-2) to TRBJ2-7, with 7 bases matching TRBD2. Germline V CDR1 and CDR2: LGHDT, YNNKEL (reference sequence). The J segment lost 2 bases and the V segment lost 0 bases, leaving 7 bases of the junction unmatched. CDR3 length equals 16 residues. The CDR3, as DNA: TGTGCCAGCAGCCAAGATCTCGGGACTAAAGCCTACGAGCAGTACTTC. Encoded protein: CASSQDLGTKAYEQYF.

The V call is TRBV6-1, the J call TRBJ2-7; maybe TRBD2 (5 bases). Looked up from germline, CDR1 is MNHNS and CDR2 is SASEGT. CDR3 size: 15 residues. Between the trimmed V and J ends, which lost 2 bases and 6 bases, there was a span of 17 bases. The CDR3 DNA follows: TGTGCCAGCAGTGAAAAGGCGGGCTGGGTTGGCGAGCAGTACTTC. Its protein product is CASSEKAGWVGEQYF.

The rearrangement uses TRBV29-1 and TRBJ2-7, with 8 bases aligning to TRBD1. The CDR3 spans 13 residues. Germline CDR1 and CDR2: SQVTM and ANQGSEA. The V segment lost 6 bases and the J segment 0 bases; nucleotides outside the gene matches: 4. In DNA form, the CDR3 reads TGCAGCGTGCGGACAGGGAGCTCCTACGAGCAGTACTTC. This codes for CSVRTGSSYEQYF.

The J gene is TRBJ2-2, the V gene TRBV4-2, with 8 bases fitting TRBD1. Germline CDR1 and CDR2: LGHNA and YNFKEQ. J gave up 1 base and V 5 bases, and 3 bases lay outside the gene matches. This CDR3 spans 15 amino acids. CDR3 sequence (DNA): TGTGCCAGCAGCTCGGACAGGGAGAACACCGGGGAGCTGTTTTTT. Amino acid sequence: CASSSDRENTGELFF.

This clone has only a few counts. The chain has TRBV10-3 and TRBJ2-7; TRBD1 is a possible D gene (6 bases). CDR1 and CDR2 from the germline V gene are ENHRY and SYGVKD. V was clipped by 3 bases and J by 0 bases, with 12 bases between them. CDR3 length: 15 amino acids. CDR3 nucleotide sequence: TGTGCCATCAGTGAAGGTACAGGGAGCTCCTACGAGCAGTACTTC. Protein: CAISEGTGSSYEQYF.

The chain has TRBV2 and TRBJ2-3, with a weak D call TRBD2 (6 bases). The CDR3 length is 15 residues. Trimming cost V 2 bases and J 4 bases, with 13 bases left between them. CDR1 and CDR2 (germline): SNHLY, FYNNEI. Here the CDR3 reads CASSEYGSSPDTQYF. The DNA for the CDR3 is TGTGCCAGCAGTGAATACGGGAGCAGCCCAGATACGCAGTATTTT.

This sequence joins TRBV5-4 and TRBJ2-2, with D hard to call. The CDR3 spans 16 residues. V lost 4 bases to trimming and J lost 3 bases, with 16 bases between them. Germline CDR1 reads SGHNT; CDR2 reads YYREEE (reference sequence). CDR3 sequence reads: CASSPRVNDYTGELFF. The CDR3, as DNA: TGTGCCAGCAGCCCCCGGGTCAATGATTACACCGGGGAGCTGTTTTTT. Full variable domain (rest looked up from reference TRBV5-4 and TRBJ2-2): ETGVTQSPTHLIKTRGQQVTLRCSSQSGHNTVSWYQQALGQGPQFIFQYYREEENGRGNFPPRFSGLQFPNYSSELNVNALELDDSALYLCASSPRVNDYTGELFFGEGSRLTVL.

This chain joins TRBV10-3 and TRBJ2-3; D is unclear. The length of the CDR3 is 15 residues. Trimming cost V 2 bases and J 1 base, with 10 bases left between them. Germline V gene lookup returns CDR1 ENHRY and CDR2 SYGVKD. The CDR3 loop reads CAISEIAAGTDTQYF. CDR3 nucleotide sequence: TGTGCCATCAGTGAGATTGCGGCCGGCACAGATACGCAGTATTTT.

The chain links TRBV24-1 to TRBJ2-1; the match to TRBD1 covers 10 bases. Losses at the gene ends were 5 bases for V and 2 bases for J; bases not matched to a gene: 8. The length of the CDR3 is 17 residues. Per the germline V gene, CDR1 is KGHDR and CDR2 is SFDVKD. The CDR3 region is CATSGATGTGAYNEQFF. CDR3 bases: TGTGCCACCAGTGGGGCCACCGGGACAGGGGCCTACAATGAGCAGTTCTTC.